Following are 22 T cell receptor beta chains from one sample sequenced in a study of blood T cells in healthy people across ages. Through a sample-barcoded 5' primer and a J-beta primer mix, a second PCR was run for 7 to 11 cycles. One entry per CDR3 protein results from TCRdb running MiXCR on the 5' RACE reads. The table records about 650,000 distinct CDR3 sequences, 52% of them present only once. Sequenced: blood. The receptors here all came from an elderly woman in good health.

Concerning this clonotype: With a much larger clone just one base away, this may be a read error. The rearrangement uses TRBV12-3 or TRBV12-4 and TRBJ2-1; 10 nucleotides align to TRBD1. CDR3 length equals 14 residues. For the CDR3, the DNA is TGTGTCATCGCCGGGACAGGGGTAAGCAATGAGCAGTTCTTC. Translating it yields CVIAGTGVSNEQFF.

This clonotype was seen ten or more times. The chain couples TRBV5-1 to TRBJ2-7; 7 positions agree with TRBD1. Unmatched junction bases numbered 5, after V lost 4 bases and J lost 4 bases. CDR3 size: 13 residues. Per germline, CDR1 SGHRS and CDR2 YFSETQ. As DNA, the CDR3 is TGCGCCAGCAGCAACCAGGGACAGTACGAGCAGTACTTC. Protein sequence: CASSNQGQYEQYF.

The V and J genes are TRBV2 and TRBJ2-1; no reliable D call. Germline assignment: CDR1 SNHLY and CDR2 FYNNEI. The CDR3 spans 14 residues. The CDR3 DNA reads as TGTGCAAGCGAAGTTGGGCTTCCTGGCAATGAGCAGTTCTTC. Translating it yields CASEVGLPGNEQFF.

A few counts support this clonotype. The rearrangement joins TRBV29-1 to TRBJ1-1, with D perhaps TRBD1 (5 bases). This CDR3 has 12 residues. Trimming shortened V by 3 bases and J by 1 base, and 6 bases separated the two germline ends. Germline V gene data show CDR1 as SQVTM and CDR2 as ANQGSEA. CDR3 loop: CSVDRANTEAFF. Here the CDR3 DNA reads TGCAGCGTTGACAGGGCGAACACTGAAGCTTTCTTT.

The chain is built from TRBV10-3 and TRBJ2-2; possible D gene TRBD2, 6 bases. The CDR3 spans 15 residues. V was cut by 10 bases and J by 1 base, with 16 bases left in between. Germline CDR1 ENHRY, CDR2 SYGVKD. The CDR3: CATSGGKMNTGELFF. The CDR3 coding sequence is TGTGCCACCTCCGGAGGGAAGATGAACACCGGGGAGCTGTTTTTT.

This clonotype came up many times. V usage is TRBV3-1 and J usage is TRBJ2-7; D may be TRBD1 (6 bases). This CDR3 is 14 amino acids long. V was trimmed by 9 bases and J by 1 base, leaving 16 bases between them. Germline CDR1 LGHDT, CDR2 YNNKEL (reference sequence). CDR3 DNA: TGTGCCAGTGCCCCCGGGACACTTTCCTACGAGCAGTACTTC. This gives the protein CASAPGTLSYEQYF.

On this clonotype: Mismatch with germline at one junction end may stem from a read error. CDR3 sequence reads: CAGIQSSTDAQYF. CDR3 coding DNA: TGTGCCGGCATCCAGTCGAGCACAGATGCGCAGTATTTT. J is TRBJ2-3 and V is TRBV6-6; D not certain. This CDR3 contains 13 residues. Germline-derived CDR1 and CDR2 are MNHNY and SVGAGI (reference sequence).

This clonotype came up many times. The chain has TRBV3-1 and TRBJ1-2, with D unresolved. This CDR3 is built from 15 residues. Germline V lookup: CDR1 LGHDT, CDR2 YNNKEL (reference sequence). Trimming stripped 0 bases from V and 2 bases from J, with 10 bases between. As DNA, the CDR3 is TGTGCCAGCAGCCAAGATTGGTCACAAAACTATGGCTACACCTTC. Its protein product is CASSQDWSQNYGYTF. The variable domain in full, completed from reference TRBV3-1 and TRBJ1-2, reads DTAVSQTPKYLVTQMGNDKSIKCEQNLGHDTMYWYKQDSKKFLKIMFSYNNKELIINETVPNRFSPKSPDKAHLNLHINSLELGDSAVYFCASSQDWSQNYGYTFGSGTRLTVV.

The V gene is TRBV7-9, the J gene TRBJ1-5, with 9 positions matching TRBD1. The J segment lost 14 bases and the V segment lost 5 bases, leaving 7 bases of the junction unmatched. The CDR3 consists of 12 residues. Germline V CDR1 and CDR2: SEHNR, FQNEAQ (reference sequence). In nucleotides, the CDR3 is TGTGCCAGCAGCGAGGGACAGGGCAGGAAGCATTTT. It yields the protein CASSEGQGRKHF.

The rearrangement links TRBV6-6 to TRBJ2-7; D unresolved. V was clipped by 6 bases and J by 2 bases, with 17 bases between them. The V gene's germline CDR1 is MNHNY and CDR2 SVGAGI (reference sequence). CDR3 size: 15 residues. Written as DNA, the CDR3 is TGTGCCAGCAGCCCGGAGACCCGGCAGGCCTACGAGCAGTACTTC. It yields the protein CASSPETRQAYEQYF.

The rearrangement joins TRBV6-2 or TRBV6-3 to TRBJ2-6; D is unresolved. The V gene's germline CDR1 is MNHEY and CDR2 SVGEGT. V was clipped by 2 bases and J by 0 bases, with 5 bases between them. The CDR3 loop spans 15 amino acids. The CDR3 nucleotides are TGTGCCAGCAGTTACGACAACTCTGGGGCCAACGTCCTGACTTTC. Encoded protein: CASSYDNSGANVLTF.

In this sample, this clonotype turned up many times. The chain carries TRBV12-3 or TRBV12-4 and TRBJ2-3; the match to TRBD2 covers 9 bases. The CDR3 spans 15 residues. V gave up 4 bases and J gave up 4 bases; unmatched junction bases: 6. DNA of the CDR3: TGTGCCAGCAGTTCTAGCGGGGCTACCTCAGATACGCAGTATTTT. Protein sequence: CASSSSGATSDTQYF.

This clonotype appeared a single time. This may stem from a read error, because a much larger clone lies one nucleotide away. V gene TRBV20-1 combines with J gene TRBJ2-7; D not resolved. The CDR3 spans 11 residues. CDR1 is DFQATT and CDR2 is SNEGSKA in the germline V gene (reference sequence). This CDR3 reads CIARRTYEQYF. CDR3 DNA sequence: TGCATTGCTAGAAGGACCTACGAGCAGTACTTC.

The chain has TRBV29-1 and TRBJ2-7; D remains unclear. V lost 6 bases and J 6 bases, leaving 18 bases between the germline ends. Germline loops: CDR1 SQVTM, CDR2 ANQGSEA. The CDR3 totals 13 residues. The CDR3 DNA is TGCAGCGTATCAATAAGGGATCTTGGCGAGCAGTACTTC. Residues: CSVSIRDLGEQYF.

CDR3 protein: CSVPLAGGEQYF. CDR3 coding DNA: TGCAGCGTCCCACTAGCGGGGGGCGAGCAGTACTTC. The rearrangement uses TRBV29-1 and TRBJ2-7; 12 nucleotides match TRBD2. CDR3 length equals 12 residues. The V and J ends lost 6 bases and 6 bases, in that order; junction bases with no gene match: 3. Germline values: CDR1 SQVTM, CDR2 ANQGSEA.

A remark on this clonotype: Just one base apart from a much larger clone, this may be a read error. This rearrangement joins TRBV12-3 or TRBV12-4 to TRBJ2-1, with D possibly TRBD2 on 5 matching bases. The better agreement between TRBJ2-7 and the DNA end casts doubt on the J call. The CDR3 extends over 15 amino acids. CDR3 bases: TGTGCCAGCAGTTTGGTCCGGGGTACCTACAATGAGCAGTACTTC. Translation: CASSLVRGTYNEQYF.

Worth noting for this clonotype: With a much larger clone just one base away, this may be a read error. This chain joins TRBV5-1 and TRBJ1-1; unclear D gene. This CDR3 is built from 14 residues. Germline V gives CDR1 SGHRS, CDR2 YFSETQ. The CDR3 DNA reads as TGCGCCCGCAGCTTGGAGGCTGGGAACACTGAAGCTTTCTTT. Translated, it gives CARSLEAGNTEAFF.

This clonotype occurred many times. The chain combines TRBV20-1 with TRBJ2-6, with no clear D. Germline V CDR1 and CDR2: DFQATT, SNEGSKA (reference sequence). This CDR3 is built from 14 residues. Trimming cost V 2 bases and J 2 bases, with 7 bases left between them. This CDR3 is CSARLVAGANVLTF. CDR3 DNA sequence: TGCAGTGCTAGACTAGTTGCTGGGGCCAACGTCCTGACTTTC.

This clonotype was seen a few times. The chain couples TRBV5-1 to TRBJ1-1; D not resolved. Germline CDR1 reads SGHRS; CDR2 reads YFSETQ. This CDR3 spans 14 amino acids. V dropped 0 bases and J dropped 2 bases, with 8 bases sitting between them. The CDR3 protein is CASSLGLGNTEAFF. The CDR3 coding sequence is TGCGCCAGCAGCTTGGGACTGGGTAACACTGAAGCTTTCTTT.

J is TRBJ2-1 and V is TRBV29-1; 12 bases map to TRBD2. CDR1 is SQVTM, CDR2 ANQGSEA, per germline. Trimming took 4 bases from V and 10 from J; bases not matched to a gene: 2. This CDR3 is built from 12 residues. DNA of the CDR3: TGCAGCGTTGGGACTAGCGGGAAAGAGCAGTTCTTC. This sequence encodes CSVGTSGKEQFF.

This clonotype was counted at least ten times. The rearrangement links TRBV10-3 to TRBJ2-1; 10 nucleotides line up with TRBD2. CDR1 ENHRY and CDR2 SYGVKD come from the germline V gene. Trimming at V came to 11 bases and at J to 7 bases, leaving 8 bases not matched to a gene. The CDR3 runs to 13 residues. CDR3 sequence: CAGGTSGENEQFF. The CDR3 nucleotides read TGTGCCGGCGGAACTAGCGGGGAAAATGAGCAGTTCTTC.

This clonotype occurred a few times. This rearrangement joins TRBV7-2 to TRBJ2-1, with a weak D call TRBD2 (5 bases). Trimming removed 4 bases from V and 8 bases from J, with 12 bases in between. This CDR3 is built from 13 residues. The germline V gene encodes CDR1 SGHTA and CDR2 FQGNSA. The CDR3 DNA reads as TGTGCCAGCAGCTCCGACCCGAGGGATGAGCAGTTCTTC. Translating gives CASSSDPRDEQFF.